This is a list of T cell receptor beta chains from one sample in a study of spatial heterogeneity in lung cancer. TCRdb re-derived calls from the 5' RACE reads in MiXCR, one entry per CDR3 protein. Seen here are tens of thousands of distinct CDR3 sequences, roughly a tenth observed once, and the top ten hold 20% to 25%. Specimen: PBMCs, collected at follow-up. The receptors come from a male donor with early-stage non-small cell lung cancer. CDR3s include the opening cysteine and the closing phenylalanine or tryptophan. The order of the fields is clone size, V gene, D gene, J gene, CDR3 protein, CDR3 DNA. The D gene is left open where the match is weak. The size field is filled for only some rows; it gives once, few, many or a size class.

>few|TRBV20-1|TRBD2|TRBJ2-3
CSAESVGGVTDTQYF
TGCAGTGCTGAAAGCGTCGGGGGGGTCACAGATACGCAGTATTTT
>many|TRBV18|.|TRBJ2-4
CASSPQTAAENIQYF
TGTGCCAGCTCACCACAGACGGCCGCCGAAAACATTCAGTACTTC
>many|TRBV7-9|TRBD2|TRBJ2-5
CASSVGVAGSGETQYF
TGTGCCAGCAGCGTCGGGGTAGCGGGGTCGGGAGAGACCCAGTACTTC
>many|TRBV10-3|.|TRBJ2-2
CAIGRTSNTGELFF
TGTGCCATCGGAAGGACTTCGAACACCGGGGAGCTGTTTTTT
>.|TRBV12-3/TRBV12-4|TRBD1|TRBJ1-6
CASSSRDRGTSPLHF
TGTGCCAGCAGTTCCCGGGACAGGGGCACTTCACCCCTCCACTTT
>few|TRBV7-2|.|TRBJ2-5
CASSSPQGKIQETQYF
TGTGCCAGCAGCTCACCTCAAGGGAAGATACAAGAGACCCAGTACTTC
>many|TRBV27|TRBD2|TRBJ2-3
CASSQRGSDTQYF
TGTGCCAGCAGCCAGCGGGGGTCAGATACGCAGTATTTT
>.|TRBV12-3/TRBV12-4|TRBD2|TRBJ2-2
CASSSPAGVNTGELFF
TGTGCCAGCAGTTCGCCAGCGGGGGTTAACACCGGGGAGCTGTTTTTT
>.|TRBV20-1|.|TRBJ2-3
CSAMIGDTQYF
TGCAGTGCTATGATCGGAGATACGCAGTATTTT
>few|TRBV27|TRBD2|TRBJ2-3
CASATIAGGSTDTQYF
TGTGCCAGCGCCACAATAGCGGGGGGGAGCACAGATACGCAGTATTTT
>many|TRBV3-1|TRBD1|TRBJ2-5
CASSQAGTGKGETQYF
TGTGCCAGCAGCCAAGCTGGGACAGGGAAAGGCGAGACCCAGTACTTC
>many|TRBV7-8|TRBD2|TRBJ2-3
CASSHRGTSGYTDTQYF
TGTGCCAGCAGCCACCGGGGGACTAGCGGATACACAGATACGCAGTATTTT
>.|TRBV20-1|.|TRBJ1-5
CSARDRYNQPQHF
TGCAGTGCCAGAGACAGATACAATCAGCCCCAGCATTTT
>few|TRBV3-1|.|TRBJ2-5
CASSPGRAQETQYF
TGTGCCAGCAGCCCCGGACGGGCTCAAGAGACCCAGTACTTC
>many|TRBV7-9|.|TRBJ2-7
CASSFAYEQYF
TGTGCCAGCAGCTTTGCGTACGAGCAGTACTTC
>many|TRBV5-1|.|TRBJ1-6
CASSLDGGEDSPLHF
TGCGCCAGCAGCTTGGATGGGGGTGAGGATTCACCCCTCCACTTT
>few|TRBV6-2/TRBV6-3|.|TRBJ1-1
CASSYSNVDTEAFF
TGTGCCAGCAGTTACTCGAACGTGGACACTGAAGCTTTCTTT
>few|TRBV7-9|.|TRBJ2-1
CASSLGSHNEQFF
TGTGCCAGCAGCTTAGGCAGTCACAATGAGCAGTTCTTC
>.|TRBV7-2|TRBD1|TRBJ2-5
CASSLVGQGMRETQYF
TGTGCCAGCAGCTTAGTGGGACAGGGAATGAGAGAGACCCAGTACTTC
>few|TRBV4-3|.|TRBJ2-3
CASSQEPDDTDTQYF
TGCGCCAGCAGCCAAGAACCAGACGACACAGATACGCAGTATTTT
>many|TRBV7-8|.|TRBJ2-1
CASSWTEINEQFF
TGTGCCAGCTCATGGACAGAAATAAATGAGCAGTTCTTC
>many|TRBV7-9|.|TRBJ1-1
CASCYREDTEAFF
TGTGCCAGCTGCTACAGGGAGGACACTGAAGCTTTCTTT
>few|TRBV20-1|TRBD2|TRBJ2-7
CSAIKAGLPGEQYF
TGCAGTGCTATCAAAGCGGGACTACCAGGCGAGCAGTACTTC
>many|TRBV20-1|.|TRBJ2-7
CSAKYRSYEQYF
TGCAGTGCTAAATACAGATCCTACGAGCAGTACTTC
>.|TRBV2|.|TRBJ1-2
CASSEAGGPGRGYTF
TGTGCCAGCAGTGAAGCGGGGGGACCAGGAAGAGGCTACACCTTC
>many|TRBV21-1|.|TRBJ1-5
CASITQINQPQHF
TGTGCCAGCATCACGCAGATCAATCAGCCCCAGCATTTT
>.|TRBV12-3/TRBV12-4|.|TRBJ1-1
CASSLGEGRKAFF
TGTGCCAGCAGTTTAGGAGAAGGGCGTAAAGCTTTCTTT
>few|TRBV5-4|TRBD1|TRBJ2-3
CASSPDRGRTDTQYF
TGTGCCAGCAGCCCAGACAGGGGTCGGACAGATACGCAGTATTTT
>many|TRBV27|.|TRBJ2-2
CASSPGTFGELFF
TGTGCCAGCAGTCCCGGGACGTTCGGGGAGCTGTTTTTT
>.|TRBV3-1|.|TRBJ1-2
CASSQGSGVDYGYTF
TGTGCCAGCAGCCAAGGTTCAGGGGTTGACTATGGCTACACCTTC
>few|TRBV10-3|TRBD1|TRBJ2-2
CAISGQGTGELFF
TGTGCCATCAGTGGACAGGGTACCGGGGAGCTGTTTTTT
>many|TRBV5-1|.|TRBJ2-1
CASRKDSYNEQFF
TGCGCCAGCAGAAAGGACAGCTACAATGAGCAGTTCTTC
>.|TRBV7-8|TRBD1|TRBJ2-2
CASSPRAGGLTGELFF
TGTGCCAGCTCACCGCGGGCAGGGGGCCTCACCGGGGAGCTGTTTTTT
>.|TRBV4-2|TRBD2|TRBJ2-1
CASSPRSLAGGLNEQFF
TGTGCCAGCAGCCCCCGGAGTCTAGCGGGGGGGCTTAATGAGCAGTTCTTC
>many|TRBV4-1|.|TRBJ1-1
CASRNRLMNTEAFF
TGCGCCAGCCGCAACAGATTAATGAACACTGAAGCTTTCTTT
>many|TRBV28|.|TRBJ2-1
CASSSGTQRYNEQFF
TGTGCCAGCAGTTCCGGGACTCAGAGGTACAATGAGCAGTTCTTC
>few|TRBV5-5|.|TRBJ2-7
CASSLEWGSYEQYF
TGTGCCAGCAGCTTGGAATGGGGGTCCTACGAGCAGTACTTC